Shown below are 27 T cell receptor beta chains from a single sample sequenced in a study of blood T cells in healthy people across ages. It was with a sample-barcoded 5' primer and a J-beta primer mix that a second PCR of roughly 7 to 12 cycles was run. TCRdb reanalysed the 5' RACE reads using MiXCR and keeps one entry per CDR3 protein. The sample lists approximately 690,000 distinct CDR3 sequences, roughly 50% occurring once. Sequences were obtained from blood. The receptors stem from a man between 60 and 70 years old in good health.

This rearrangement joins TRBV4-1 to TRBJ2-5; TRBD2 might be the D (6 bases). Trimming removed 7 bases at V and 5 bases at J, with 17 bases between. The CDR3 is 14 residues long. Germline V gives CDR1 MGHRA, CDR2 YSYEKL. The CDR3 region has the DNA TGCGCCAGCACCTGGGAGCTAGCGTCGGAGACCCAGTACTTC. Translation: CASTWELASETQYF.

J is TRBJ2-5 and V is TRBV20-1, with TRBD2 as a possible D gene (5 bases). This CDR3 contains 13 residues. The germline V gene encodes CDR1 DFQATT and CDR2 SNEGSKA (reference sequence). V lost 6 bases and J lost 1, with 12 bases in between. The CDR3 sequence is CSAAADLQETQYF. CDR3 in DNA: TGCAGTGCCGCAGCGGACCTCCAAGAGACCCAGTACTTC.

The CDR3 DNA reads TGTGCCAGCAGTGAACGGTCTACGGAGACCCAGTACTTC. Protein: CASSERSTETQYF. The gene calls are TRBV25-1 and TRBJ2-5, with D uncertain. CDR1 is MGHDK and CDR2 is SYGVNS in the germline V gene. V lost 2 bases and J 5 bases, leaving 9 bases between the germline ends. The length of the CDR3 is 13 residues.

This clonotype has a handful of counts. The chain joins TRBV20-1 to TRBJ2-3; 7 bases match TRBD1. The CDR3 consists of 14 residues. The ends lost 6 bases at V and 9 bases at J; junction bases unmatched: 15. The germline V gene has CDR1 DFQATT and CDR2 SNEGSKA (reference sequence). This chain's CDR3 is CSACRGLSTGTQYF. The DNA of the CDR3 is TGCAGTGCCTGCCGAGGACTTTCGACAGGGACGCAGTATTTT.

This clonotype was detected only a few times. The chain couples TRBV4-1 to TRBJ2-7; D might be TRBD2 (6 bases). CDR1 is MGHRA, CDR2 YSYEKL, per germline. V was shortened by 0 bases and J by 4 bases, with 16 bases between the two germline ends. The CDR3 sequence is 16 residues long. Here the CDR3 reads CASSQDLPGLSYEQYF. DNA for the CDR3: TGCGCCAGCAGCCAAGATCTCCCGGGACTGTCTTACGAGCAGTACTTC.

CDR3 bases: TGCGCCAGCAGCTTCACCGGGACAGCCTACGAGCAGTACTTC. This encodes CASSFTGTAYEQYF. The rearrangement links TRBV5-1 to TRBJ2-7; 7 bases are a match to TRBD1. V dropped 2 bases and J dropped 2; count of bases not matched to a gene: 4. This CDR3 is built from 14 residues. Germline loops: CDR1 SGHRS, CDR2 YFSETQ.

This clonotype has a single count. This chain links TRBV7-2 with TRBJ2-1; 8 nucleotides align to TRBD2. The CDR3 loop spans 15 amino acids. CDR1 is SGHTA, CDR2 FQGNSA, per germline. V dropped 3 bases and J dropped 6; count of bases not matched to a gene: 7. The CDR3 reads CASSFPGGAVNEQFF. CDR3 in DNA: TGTGCCAGCAGCTTTCCCGGGGGGGCCGTCAATGAGCAGTTCTTC. Using reference TRBV7-2 and TRBJ2-1 for the parts outside the CDR3, the full variable domain is GAGVSQSPSNKVTEKGKDVELRCDPISGHTALYWYRQSLGQGLEFLIYFQGNSAPDKSGLPSDRFSAERTGGSVSTLTIQRTQQEDSAVYLCASSFPGGAVNEQFFGPGTRLTVL.

The chain has TRBV5-1 and TRBJ1-4, with D uncertain. The ends were cut back, 4 bases at V and 7 bases at J, with 14 bases in the middle. Germline CDR1 SGHRS, CDR2 YFSETQ. The CDR3 is 14 amino acids. The CDR3 region is CASSTGTGREKLFF. The CDR3 region has the DNA TGCGCCAGCAGCACCGGAACGGGCCGTGAAAAACTGTTTTTT. Full variable domain (outside the CDR3, taken from reference TRBV5-1 and TRBJ1-4): KAGVTQTPRYLIKTRGQQVTLSCSPISGHRSVSWYQQTPGQGLQFLFEYFSETQRNKGNFPGRFSGRQFSNSRSEMNVSTLELGDSALYLCASSTGTGREKLFFGSGTQLSVL.

The chain employs TRBV5-1 and TRBJ2-6; 7 nucleotides match TRBD1. This CDR3 spans 16 amino acids. The junction had 1 base not matched to a gene; V was cut back by 0 bases and J by 1 base. Germline-derived CDR1 and CDR2 are SGHRS and YFSETQ. The CDR3 sequence is CASSLETGSGANVLTF. CDR3 coding DNA: TGCGCCAGCAGCTTGGAGACAGGGTCTGGGGCCAACGTCCTGACTTTC.

This clonotype was counted a few times. This chain links TRBV27 with TRBJ2-7; D is unclear. Germline assignment: CDR1 MNHEY and CDR2 SMNVEV (reference sequence). Trimming removed 5 bases at V and 0 bases at J, with 11 bases between. The CDR3 runs 14 residues. The CDR3 nucleotides read TGTGCCAGCAGTAAGACACTCAGCTCCTACGAGCAGTACTTC. Protein product: CASSKTLSSYEQYF.

The chain carries TRBV5-1 and TRBJ2-5; TRBD2 matches at 11 bases. The CDR3 covers 16 residues. The V and J ends lost 4 bases and 2 bases, in that order; junction bases with no gene match: 7. Germline assignment: CDR1 SGHRS and CDR2 YFSETQ. Here the CDR3 reads CASSPAASGGQETQYF. CDR3 in DNA: TGCGCCAGCAGCCCAGCGGCTAGCGGGGGGCAAGAGACCCAGTACTTC.

In its sample, this clonotype was seen a few times. The chain joins TRBV21-1 to TRBJ2-7; TRBD2 is the table's D call and was not checked against the DNA. TRBV21-1 represents a pseudogene. The CDR3 extends over 14 amino acids. Written as DNA, the CDR3 is TGTGCCAGCGGCAAGGGACTAGCGTATTACGAGCAGTACTTC. Its translation is CASGKGLAYYEQYF.

This clonotype turned up a few times. The chain employs TRBV3-1 and TRBJ2-5, with 9 bases aligning to TRBD1. V dropped 0 bases and J dropped 11; count of bases not matched to a gene: 4. The CDR3 consists of 13 residues. Germline V gives CDR1 LGHDT, CDR2 YNNKEL (reference sequence). In DNA, the CDR3 is TGTGCCAGCAGCCAAGATTGGGACAGGGAGCAGTACTTC. Encoded protein: CASSQDWDREQYF.

This rearrangement joins TRBV19 to TRBJ2-1; D ambiguous. The V gene lost 4 bases and the J gene lost 0 bases, with 13 bases spanning the gap. The CDR3 totals 16 residues. Germline lookup yields CDR1 LNHDA and CDR2 SQIVND (reference sequence). This chain's CDR3 is CASSRAQASSYNEQFF. CDR3 nucleotides: TGTGCCAGTAGTAGAGCCCAGGCGAGCTCCTACAATGAGCAGTTCTTC.

The chain uses TRBV6-5 and TRBJ1-5, with a possible D match to TRBD1 (5 bases). V was cut by 3 bases and J by 3 bases, with 12 bases left in between. This CDR3 comprises 15 residues. Per the germline V gene, CDR1 is MNHEY and CDR2 is SVGAGI. The chain's CDR3 is CASSYSGGDNQPQHF. DNA for the CDR3: TGTGCCAGCAGTTATTCGGGGGGAGACAATCAGCCCCAGCATTTT.

This clonotype occurred once. This may arise from a read error, as a much more abundant clone is one base away. The chain recombines TRBV5-1 with TRBJ2-6, with no clear D. Germline CDR1 is SGHRS and CDR2 is YFSETQ. The CDR3 is 14 residues long. The CDR3, as DNA: TGCGCCGGCAGCATAAACTCTGGGGCCAACGTCCTGACTTTC. Protein sequence: CAGSINSGANVLTF.

The chain joins TRBV25-1 to TRBJ1-4; no firm D call. The V and J ends lost 5 bases and 4 bases respectively, with 14 bases between them. Germline assignment: CDR1 MGHDK and CDR2 SYGVNS. This CDR3 has 15 residues. As DNA, the CDR3 is TGTGCCAGCAGTTCCAACCGGGTTCGTAATGAAAAACTGTTTTTT. It encodes CASSSNRVRNEKLFF.

The chain recombines TRBV20-1 with TRBJ2-2; tentatively, D is TRBD2 (5 bases). CDR1 and CDR2 from the germline V gene are DFQATT and SNEGSKA (reference sequence). This CDR3 has 12 residues. DNA of the CDR3: TGCGGGCGACGGGGGAACACCGGGGAGCTGTTTTTT. Amino acid sequence: CGRRGNTGELFF.

The rearrangement links TRBV7-2 to TRBJ2-4; weak D call: TRBD2 (7 bases). The V end was cut by 6 bases, the J end by 2 bases, with 11 bases between. The CDR3 has 14 amino acids. Germline V lookup: CDR1 SGHTA, CDR2 FQGNSA. In nucleotides, the CDR3 is TGTGCCAGCAGGAGGGGGGGCACCAAAAACATTCAGTACTTC. This translates into CASRRGGTKNIQYF.

V is TRBV6-5 and J is TRBJ2-5, with 7 positions matching TRBD2. V was clipped by 5 bases and J by 11 bases; unmatched bases: 20. CDR3 length: 16 residues. In germline, CDR1 is MNHEY, CDR2 SVGAGI. The DNA of the CDR3 is TGTGCCAGCAGTCATAACGGGGGGACGACTGTTGGTGAGCAGTACTTC. This codes for CASSHNGGTTVGEQYF.

This clonotype came up a few times. V gene TRBV6-6 combines with J gene TRBJ1-4, with 7 bases fitting TRBD1. The germline gives CDR1 MNHNY, CDR2 SVGAGI (reference sequence). The ends lost 6 bases at V and 8 bases at J; junction bases unmatched: 18. CDR3 length: 17 amino acids. CDR3 in DNA: TGTGCCAGCAGCCAAAGGTTTTCCCGGGACAGCCTAGAAAAACTGTTTTTT. Protein: CASSQRFSRDSLEKLFF.

This clonotype was counted between two and nine times. The chain uses TRBV20-1 and TRBJ2-7, with TRBD1 as a possible D gene (5 bases). V shed 3 bases and J shed 2 bases, with 8 bases lying between them. In germline, CDR1 is DFQATT, CDR2 SNEGSKA (reference sequence). The CDR3 extends over 12 amino acids. This CDR3 is CSARQGTYEQYF. The CDR3 DNA is TGCAGTGCTAGGCAGGGAACCTACGAGCAGTACTTC.

The rearrangement uses TRBV3-1 and TRBJ2-4; 7 nucleotides agree with TRBD1. The CDR3 sequence is 14 residues long. The germline V gene has CDR1 LGHDT and CDR2 YNNKEL (reference sequence). Trimming cost V 4 bases and J 13 bases; bases outside gene matches: 13. The CDR3 coding sequence is TGTGCCAGCAGCCCAGGGGGAGATAGGGTAAGGCAGTACTTC. Translating it yields CASSPGGDRVRQYF.

The chain joins TRBV11-2 to TRBJ1-2; tentatively, D is TRBD1 (5 bases). Germline-derived CDR1 and CDR2 are SGHAT and FQNNGV. Deletions cut 0 bases from V and 4 bases from J, with 9 bases between. The CDR3 sequence is 14 residues long. CDR3 residues: CASSLDRQGYGYTF. CDR3 sequence (DNA): TGTGCCAGCAGCTTAGATCGTCAGGGCTATGGCTACACCTTC.

This clonotype was seen repeatedly, ten times or more. The V gene is TRBV15, the J gene TRBJ2-6; the D is unclear. The CDR3 sequence is 15 residues long. V dropped 4 bases and J dropped 0 bases, with 7 bases sitting between them. The germline V gene has CDR1 LNHNV and CDR2 YYDKDF (reference sequence). As DNA, the CDR3 is TGTGCCACCAGCACCGCAGGCTCTGGGGCCAACGTCCTGACTTTC. It is translated as CATSTAGSGANVLTF. Based on the CDR3 plus reference TRBV15 and TRBJ2-6, the full variable domain is DAMVIQNPRYQVTQFGKPVTLSCSQTLNHNVMYWYQQKSSQAPKLLFHYYDKDFNNEADTPDNFQSRRPNTSFCFLDIRSPGLGDTAMYLCATSTAGSGANVLTFGAGSRLTVL.

The CDR3 sequence is CASRTGGGYAQYF. The CDR3 DNA reads as TGTGCCAGCAGGACAGGGGGCGGGTACGCGCAGTACTTC. The chain couples TRBV6-1 to TRBJ2-5; 10 nucleotides agree with TRBD1. The V and J ends lost 6 bases and 11 bases, in that order; junction bases with no gene match: 9. The CDR3 has 13 residues. Germline-derived CDR1 and CDR2 are MNHNS and SASEGT.

The chain links TRBV20-1 to TRBJ2-3; TRBD1 matches 7 bases. V dropped 2 bases and J dropped 2; count of bases not matched to a gene: 7. Per germline, CDR1 DFQATT and CDR2 SNEGSKA (reference sequence). The CDR3 contains 15 residues. CDR3 in amino acids: CSARPRQGTTDTQYF. DNA for the CDR3: TGCAGTGCTAGACCTCGACAGGGCACCACAGATACGCAGTATTTT.